These 20 T cell receptor beta chains were all obtained from the same sample, sequenced in a study of blood T cell repertoires in COVID-19. Assay: immunoSEQ multiplex PCR; the TCRdb copy retains only in-frame clones and omits some. The sample holds about 290,000 clones, roughly nine tenths seen once. Sequencing was carried out using PBMCs or T cells enriched from blood (not recorded which). These receptor sequences come from a woman aged 40 to 55 who had recovered from COVID-19.

The chain links TRBV7-2 to TRBJ1-2; 7 bases are a match to TRBD1. V lost 1 base and J lost 8; bases outside the gene matches: 4. This CDR3 has 13 residues. The germline gives CDR1 SGHTA, CDR2 FQGNSA. CDR3 residues: CASSLERGGGYTF. CDR3 sequence (DNA): TGTGCCAGCAGCTTAGAGCGAGGGGGCGGCTACACCTTC. The whole variable domain, filled in from reference TRBV7-2 and TRBJ1-2, reads GAGVSQSPSNKVTEKGKDVELRCDPISGHTALYWYRQSLGQGLEFLIYFQGNSAPDKSGLPSDRFSAERTGGSVSTLTIQRTQQEDSAVYLCASSLERGGGYTFGSGTRLTVV.

This clone has only one observation. This chain links TRBV6-2 or TRBV6-3 with TRBJ1-4, with TRBD1 as a possible D gene (6 bases). CDR3 length: 13 residues. Per germline, CDR1 MNHEY and CDR2 SVGEGT. Trimming left V 4 bases short and J 16 bases short, with 19 bases between. Here the CDR3 DNA reads TGTGCCAGCAGTTTTAGGGACGGAGCCAGGGGGTTTTTT. This translates into CASSFRDGARGFF.

The chain joins TRBV5-1 to TRBJ2-3; 7 nucleotides agree with TRBD2. V shed 3 bases and J 1 base; nucleotides not matched to a gene: 11. Germline V gives CDR1 SGHRS, CDR2 YFSETQ. CDR3 length equals 17 residues. DNA of the CDR3: TGCGCCAGCAGCTACTATCTACTAAGCGGGGGCACAGATACGCAGTATTTT. It encodes CASSYYLLSGGTDTQYF. Supplemented by reference TRBV5-1 and TRBJ2-3, the full variable domain reads KAGVTQTPRYLIKTRGQQVTLSCSPISGHRSVSWYQQTPGQGLQFLFEYFSETQRNKGNFPGRFSGRQFSNSRSEMNVSTLELGDSALYLCASSYYLLSGGTDTQYFGPGTRLTVL.

The chain uses TRBV12-5 and TRBJ1-1; D uncertain. The CDR3 spans 13 residues. V lost 2 bases and J 4 bases, leaving 8 bases between the germline ends. The V gene's germline CDR1 is LGHNT and CDR2 FRNRAP. The CDR3: CASGLREVTEAFF. The CDR3 DNA is TGTGCTAGTGGTTTGCGGGAGGTCACTGAAGCTTTCTTT.

This chain joins TRBV3-1 (or the pseudogene TRBV3-2) and TRBJ2-1; 8 bases map to TRBD1. The junction had 8 bases not matched to a gene; V was cut back by 6 bases and J by 7 bases. Looked up from germline, CDR1 is LGHDT and CDR2 is YNNKEL (reference sequence). CDR3 size: 14 residues. CDR3 in DNA: TGTGCCAGCAGTCCTACCAGGGGGCGGAATGAGCAGTTCTTC. Its protein is CASSPTRGRNEQFF.

This rearrangement joins TRBV15 to TRBJ1-2; TRBD1 might be the D (5 bases). Germline V gene lookup returns CDR1 LNHNV and CDR2 YYDKDF (reference sequence). The CDR3 has 15 amino acids. Deletions cut 3 bases from V and 5 bases from J, with 16 bases between. The CDR3 is CATSRDRTKGYGYTF. The DNA for the CDR3 is TGTGCCACCAGCAGGGACCGCACCAAGGGGTATGGCTACACCTTC.

The chain joins TRBV9 to TRBJ2-2; D is uncertain. This CDR3 is built from 13 residues. The V gene lost 0 bases and the J gene lost 12 bases, with 12 bases spanning the gap. Germline V gene data show CDR1 as SGDLS and CDR2 as YYNGEE. The CDR3 is CASSVEGPRQLFF. CDR3 DNA sequence: TGTGCCAGCAGCGTAGAAGGTCCGAGGCAGCTGTTTTTT.

J is TRBJ2-5 and V is TRBV6-5; D might be TRBD2 (5 bases). The germline V gene encodes CDR1 MNHEY and CDR2 SVGAGI. The V and J ends lost 6 bases and 5 bases respectively, with 19 bases between them. The CDR3 contains 15 residues. CDR3 sequence reads: CASRRPGEGTETQYF. CDR3 coding DNA: TGTGCCAGCAGGCGCCCCGGTGAGGGTACGGAGACCCAGTACTTC.

The J gene is TRBJ1-4, the V gene TRBV11-2; TRBD1 matches 8 bases. This CDR3 spans 16 amino acids. V shed 0 bases and J 7 bases; nucleotides not matched to a gene: 7. Per germline, CDR1 SGHAT and CDR2 FQNNGV. The CDR3 DNA sequence: TGTGCCAGCAGCTTAGACTGGACAGGGAGTGGTGAAAAACTGTTTTTT. Residues: CASSLDWTGSGEKLFF.

The V call is TRBV25-1, the J call TRBJ2-1; a weak D match, TRBD1 (6 bases). Trimming removed 4 bases from V and 3 bases from J, with 7 bases in between. Germline values: CDR1 MGHDK, CDR2 SYGVNS. CDR3 size: 13 residues. The CDR3 reads CASSAGHYNEQFF. The CDR3 nucleotides are TGTGCCAGCAGTGCGGGACACTACAATGAGCAGTTCTTC.

The DNA of the CDR3 is TGTGCCTGGGATTTTACAGGGGGAGATCGAAAACTGTTTTTT. Its translation is CAWDFTGGDRKLFF. The rearrangement uses TRBV30 and TRBJ1-4; 8 bases align to TRBD1. The CDR3 is made up of 14 amino acids. Looked up from germline, CDR1 is GTSNPN and CDR2 is SVGIG (reference sequence). V lost 5 bases to trimming and J lost 10 bases; unmatched junction nucleotides: 12.

The chain uses TRBV7-2 and TRBJ2-5, with D possibly matching TRBD2 (7 bases). The CDR3 spans 15 residues. The V gene lost 7 bases and the J gene lost 2 bases, with 17 bases spanning the gap. Germline lookup yields CDR1 SGHTA and CDR2 FQGNSA. The CDR3: CASTLGGARQETQYF. In DNA form, the CDR3 reads TGTGCCAGCACCCTGGGGGGGGCGCGACAAGAGACCCAGTACTTC.

The chain carries TRBV19 and TRBJ2-3; D perhaps matches TRBD1 (5 bases). The CDR3 runs to 15 residues. The ends were cut back, 6 bases at V and 1 base at J, with 14 bases in the middle. Germline V lookup: CDR1 LNHDA, CDR2 SQIVND (reference sequence). The CDR3 region has the DNA TGTGCCAGTAGCCCAAGACAGATCCGCACAGATACGCAGTATTTT. Amino acid sequence: CASSPRQIRTDTQYF.

The chain carries TRBV7-6 and TRBJ2-7, with 11 bases fitting TRBD2. Germline values: CDR1 SGHVS, CDR2 FNYEAQ. J gave up 3 bases and V 0 bases, and 1 base lay outside the gene matches. This CDR3 contains 15 residues. In DNA, the CDR3 is TGTGCCAGCAGCTTAGCAGGGACTAGCGGCTACGAGCAGTACTTC. Translated, it gives CASSLAGTSGYEQYF. The whole variable domain, filled in from reference TRBV7-6 and TRBJ2-7, reads GAGVSQSPRYKVTKRGQDVALRCDPISGHVSLYWYRQALGQGPEFLTYFNYEAQQDKSGLPNDRFSAERPEGSISTLTIQRTEQRDSAMYRCASSLAGTSGYEQYFGPGTRLTVT.

V is TRBV6-5 and J is TRBJ2-7; the match to TRBD1 covers 8 bases. CDR1 is MNHEY, CDR2 SVGAGI, per germline. The CDR3 spans 15 residues. V lost 2 bases, J lost 7 bases, and 10 bases stayed unmatched. The CDR3 bases are TGTGCCAGCAGTTACGCAGGGGGCCGGTGGTGGGAGCAGTACTTC. This gives the protein CASSYAGGRWWEQYF.

The chain couples TRBV6-4 to TRBJ1-2; no reliable D call. This CDR3 comprises 11 residues. CDR1 is MRHNA, CDR2 SNTAGT, per germline. V was trimmed by 11 bases and J by 2 bases, leaving 9 bases between them. In DNA, the CDR3 is TGTGCCCGGCCGGGAAACTATGGCTACACCTTC. It yields the protein CARPGNYGYTF.

The chain combines TRBV5-8 with TRBJ2-7, with a weak D call TRBD1 (5 bases). Trimming pared 3 bases from V and 3 bases from J, leaving 16 bases between. The CDR3 runs to 15 residues. Germline V gene lookup returns CDR1 SGHTS and CDR2 YDEGEE. The CDR3 here is CASSWGPGMYYEQYF. CDR3 sequence (DNA): TGTGCCAGCAGCTGGGGCCCTGGGATGTACTACGAGCAGTACTTC.

This chain connects TRBV2 to TRBJ1-2; 9 bases fit TRBD1. The CDR3 has 17 amino acids. Germline V lookup: CDR1 SNHLY, CDR2 FYNNEI. V shed 3 bases and J 0 bases; nucleotides not matched to a gene: 8. CDR3 amino acids: CASSELGQGPTNYGYTF. The DNA of the CDR3 is TGTGCCAGCAGTGAGTTGGGACAGGGACCAACTAACTATGGCTACACCTTC.

This clone has just a few counts. The J gene is TRBJ2-1, the V gene TRBV11-1; TRBD2 aligns across 8 bases. The ends lost 4 bases at V and 7 bases at J; junction bases unmatched: 6. Germline V CDR1 and CDR2: SGHAT, FQDESV (reference sequence). The CDR3 consists of 14 residues. CDR3 sequence: CASSSGGARNEQFF. CDR3 sequence (DNA): TGTGCCAGCAGCTCGGGGGGGGCCAGGAATGAGCAGTTCTTC.

Worth noting for this clone: This same CDR3 is encoded by further DNA sequences in the sample. The chain employs TRBV19 and TRBJ2-1; tentatively, D is TRBD1 (6 bases). Germline CDR1 LNHDA, CDR2 SQIVND (reference sequence). Trimming removed 6 bases at V and 4 bases at J, with 13 bases between. The CDR3 is 14 amino acids. The CDR3, as DNA: TGTGCCAGTAGCGGCCAGGGGTCTTACAATGAGCAGTTCTTC. It yields the protein CASSGQGSYNEQFF.